The next 31 T cell receptor beta chains were all read from a single sample in a study of cytomegalovirus exposure and HLA in healthy donors. TCRdb keeps only in-frame clones here, not all; method: immunoSEQ multiplex PCR. The sample shows some 320,000 clones, 75% to 90% of them seen only once. What was sequenced was PBMCs. The source is a woman aged 30 to 39 in good health and CMV-seropositive.

The sample holds a few counts of this clone. The CDR3 coding sequence is TGTGCCAGCAGCTCGGACAGAAGCAATCAGCCCCAGCATTTT. It yields the protein CASSSDRSNQPQHF. V is TRBV7-2 and J is TRBJ1-5, with D possibly TRBD1 on 6 matching bases. The CDR3 sequence is 14 residues long. CDR1 and CDR2 (germline): SGHTA, FQGNSA. With 4 bases removed from V and 1 base from J, the gap between germline ends came to 8 bases.

The CDR3 sequence is CASSPGLAGENTGELFF. The DNA for the CDR3 is TGTGCCAGCAGCCCCGGACTAGCGGGAGAGAACACCGGGGAGCTGTTTTTT. V and J are TRBV11-3 and TRBJ2-2; TRBD2 aligns across 13 bases. Germline loops: CDR1 SGHNT, CDR2 YENEEA. This CDR3 is built from 17 residues. Trimming took 5 bases from V and 1 from J; bases not matched to a gene: 4.

The chain employs TRBV5-8 and TRBJ2-7, with 9 bases matching TRBD2. The CDR3 covers 14 residues. Germline V gene sequence: CDR1 SGHTS, CDR2 YDEGEE. V lost 2 bases and J lost 2; bases outside the gene matches: 2. The CDR3 region has the DNA TGTGCCAGCAGCTTAGCGGGGGGAACCTACGAGCAGTACTTC. Protein product: CASSLAGGTYEQYF.

CDR3 in DNA: TGCGCCAGCAGCCAAGACGGTCGGGACATCTTCGGGACCCAGTACTTC. Protein: CASSQDGRDIFGTQYF. The rearrangement joins TRBV4-3 to TRBJ2-5; weak D call: TRBD1 (6 bases). Germline lookup yields CDR1 LGHNA and CDR2 YSLEER. Between the trimmed V and J ends, which lost 0 bases and 7 bases, there was a span of 18 bases. The CDR3 has 16 residues.

The V gene is TRBV5-8, the J gene TRBJ2-1, with 8 positions matching TRBD1. Trimming at V came to 5 bases and at J to 0 bases, leaving 7 bases not matched to a gene. The CDR3 has 16 residues. The germline gives CDR1 SGHTS, CDR2 YDEGEE. The CDR3 sequence is CASRNRQGSSYNEQFF. Written as DNA, the CDR3 is TGTGCCAGCAGAAATCGACAGGGGAGCTCCTACAATGAGCAGTTCTTC.

This sequence joins TRBV15 and TRBJ1-2; 8 bases agree with TRBD1. Looked up from germline, CDR1 is LNHNV and CDR2 is YYDKDF (reference sequence). The CDR3 length is 17 residues. V lost 0 bases and J lost 4; bases outside the gene matches: 10. The CDR3 DNA follows: TGTGCCACCAGCAGAGACCAGGGGGCAGGACCCCCCTATGGCTACACCTTC. Residues: CATSRDQGAGPPYGYTF.

V and J are TRBV7-3 and TRBJ2-3, with D possibly being TRBD1 or TRBD2 (6 bases each). The CDR3 has 16 amino acids. V gave up 5 bases and J gave up 2 bases, with 17 bases separating them. Germline values: CDR1 SGHTA, CDR2 FQGTGA. CDR3 sequence (DNA): TGTGCCAGCAGCCCCGGGGGCAGGGATGACACAGATACGCAGTATTTT. It is translated as CASSPGGRDDTDTQYF. The variable domain in full, completed from reference TRBV7-3 and TRBJ2-3, reads GAGVSQTPSNKVTEKGKYVELRCDPISGHTALYWYRQSLGQGPEFLIYFQGTGAADDSGLPNDRFFAVRPEGSVSTLKIQRTERGDSAVYLCASSPGGRDDTDTQYFGPGTRLTVL.

As DNA, the CDR3 is TGTGCCAGCAGCTTAGATTCGGGGAAGGACCAGCCCCAGCATTTT. Protein sequence: CASSLDSGKDQPQHF. This chain connects TRBV11-2 to TRBJ1-5, with D unresolved. Germline-derived CDR1 and CDR2 are SGHAT and FQNNGV. The CDR3 has 15 residues. V was pared by 0 bases and J by 7 bases, with 13 bases between.

The chain is built from TRBV5-4 and TRBJ1-1, with 9 bases that match TRBD1. Germline CDR1 is SGHNT and CDR2 is YYREEE (reference sequence). The CDR3 runs 15 residues. Germline trimming cut 0 bases from V and 6 bases from J; bases unmatched to any gene: 6. CDR3 region: CASSLAGTGSAEAFF. CDR3 nucleotide sequence: TGTGCCAGCAGCTTGGCCGGGACAGGGAGCGCTGAAGCTTTCTTT.

The chain joins TRBV19 to TRBJ2-1; D remains ambiguous. The V gene lost 1 base and the J gene lost 1 base, with 5 bases spanning the gap. CDR1 and CDR2 from the germline V gene are LNHDA and SQIVND (reference sequence). There are 14 residues in the CDR3. The DNA of the CDR3 is TGTGCCAGTAGTATAGGAGGATCCTACAATGAGCAGTTCTTC. Residues: CASSIGGSYNEQFF.

The V call is TRBV18, the J call TRBJ1-1, with D unclear. Between the trimmed V and J ends, which lost 6 bases and 4 bases, there was a span of 9 bases. Germline V gene lookup returns CDR1 KGHSH and CDR2 LQKENI. The CDR3 has 12 residues. In nucleotides, the CDR3 is TGTGCCAGCTCCTATTCCACCACTGAAGCTTTCTTT. As protein: CASSYSTTEAFF. The variable domain in full, completed from reference TRBV18 and TRBJ1-1, reads NAGVMQNPRHLVRRRGQEARLRCSPMKGHSHVYWYRQLPEEGLKFMVYLQKENIIDESGMPKERFSAEFPKEGPSILRIQQVVRGDSAAYFCASSYSTTEAFFGQGTRLTVV.

The chain uses TRBV30 and TRBJ2-7; D might be TRBD1 (5 bases). The V and J ends lost 5 bases and 4 bases respectively, with 9 bases between them. The CDR3 consists of 11 residues. Germline CDR1 is GTSNPN and CDR2 is SVGIG (reference sequence). The CDR3 reads CAWGRVYEQYF. In DNA, the CDR3 is TGTGCCTGGGGCAGGGTTTACGAGCAGTACTTC.

V gene TRBV6-5 combines with J gene TRBJ2-5; perhaps TRBD2 as D (5 bases). The CDR3 has 16 residues. Per germline, CDR1 MNHEY and CDR2 SVGAGI. Trimming removed 4 bases from V and 5 bases from J, with 20 bases in between. The CDR3 sequence: CASSSTSHSWRETQYF. As DNA, the CDR3 is TGTGCCAGCAGTTCCACCTCCCACAGTTGGAGGGAGACCCAGTACTTC.

The chain uses TRBV28 and TRBJ2-1, with TRBD1 matching over 7 bases. Looked up from germline, CDR1 is MDHEN and CDR2 is SYDVKM. V shed 1 base and J 10 bases; nucleotides not matched to a gene: 7. The CDR3 covers 14 residues. The CDR3 protein is CASSLSADRDEQFF. The CDR3 bases are TGTGCCAGCAGTTTATCCGCAGACAGGGACGAGCAGTTCTTC.

J is TRBJ2-5 and V is TRBV4-3, with D unclear. Trimming removed 0 bases from V and 1 base from J, with 3 bases in between. The CDR3 is made up of 13 amino acids. CDR1 and CDR2 (germline): LGHNA, YSLEER. CDR3 sequence (DNA): TGCGCCAGCAGCCAAGATATCCAAGAGACCCAGTACTTC. This gives the protein CASSQDIQETQYF.

A single count supports this clone. CDR3 residues: CASSLVGSDEQFF. The CDR3 nucleotides are TGTGCCAGCAGCTTGGTCGGGAGTGATGAGCAGTTCTTC. The V call is TRBV5-4, the J call TRBJ2-1; D perhaps matches TRBD2 (6 bases). CDR1 and CDR2 from the germline V gene are SGHNT and YYREEE (reference sequence). This CDR3 is 13 amino acids long. V dropped 0 bases and J dropped 8 bases, with 9 bases sitting between them.

The V gene is TRBV18, the J gene TRBJ2-7; no clear D. The CDR3 is 12 residues long. CDR1 is KGHSH, CDR2 LQKENI, per germline. Trimming cost V 8 bases and J 5 bases, with 13 bases left between them. For the CDR3, the DNA is TGTGCCAGCGGGGTCGCCGGCGACGAGCAGTACTTC. Its translation is CASGVAGDEQYF.

The chain combines TRBV5-4 with TRBJ2-7, with 16 bases identical to TRBD2. From germline, CDR1 is SGHNT and CDR2 YYREEE (reference sequence). Germline trimming cut 3 bases from V and 0 bases from J; bases unmatched to any gene: 12. The CDR3 loop spans 20 amino acids. The CDR3 here is CASSSAQGLAGGGTSYEQYF. The CDR3 nucleotides are TGTGCCAGCAGCTCCGCGCAGGGACTAGCGGGGGGGGGCACCTCCTACGAGCAGTACTTC.

This clone appeared once. This chain connects TRBV4-2 to TRBJ2-7; D remains unclear. The CDR3 extends over 14 amino acids. Deletions cut 1 base from V and 4 bases from J, with 11 bases between. From germline, CDR1 is LGHNA and CDR2 YNFKEQ. CDR3 bases: TGTGCCAGCAGCCAAGTTGGAATAAGGTACGAGCAGTACTTC. The encoded protein is CASSQVGIRYEQYF.

This chain joins TRBV5-8 and TRBJ1-2, with D possibly TRBD1 on 5 matching bases. This CDR3 is built from 14 residues. Looked up from germline, CDR1 is SGHTS and CDR2 is YDEGEE. V gave up 2 bases and J gave up 0 bases, with 8 bases separating them. CDR3 in DNA: TGTGCCAGCAGCTTACTGGACACTAACTATGGCTACACCTTC. Protein: CASSLLDTNYGYTF.

The chain uses TRBV28 and TRBJ2-7; 11 positions agree with TRBD2. V dropped 2 bases and J dropped 0; count of bases not matched to a gene: 6. The length of the CDR3 is 17 residues. Germline V gives CDR1 MDHEN, CDR2 SYDVKM. CDR3 loop: CASSLPGLADSSYEQYF. The CDR3 nucleotides read TGTGCCAGCAGTTTACCGGGACTAGCGGATAGCTCCTACGAGCAGTACTTC.

This clone appeared once. DNA for the CDR3: TGCGCCAGCAAACAGGGTCGGGAGACCCAGTACTTC. This gives the protein CASKQGRETQYF. This rearrangement joins TRBV5-1 to TRBJ2-5, with a possible D match to TRBD1 (6 bases). V lost 6 bases to trimming and J lost 5 bases, with 11 bases between them. This CDR3 comprises 12 residues. Germline CDR1 and CDR2: SGHRS and YFSETQ.

This chain links TRBV9 with TRBJ2-3; 11 bases map to TRBD2. Trimming took 0 bases from V and 6 from J; bases not matched to a gene: 3. The CDR3 contains 15 residues. Germline V gene sequence: CDR1 SGDLS, CDR2 YYNGEE. This CDR3 is CASSVASGGTDTQYF. CDR3 sequence (DNA): TGTGCCAGCAGCGTAGCTAGCGGGGGGACTGATACGCAGTATTTT.

As DNA, the CDR3 is TGTGCCAGCAGTTTATCGCCCACTAGCGGGGGGGTAGCGGACCAAGAGACCCAGTACTTC. It specifies CASSLSPTSGGVADQETQYF. The chain uses TRBV27 and TRBJ2-5; 13 nucleotides agree with TRBD2. Trimming took 0 bases from V and 0 from J; bases not matched to a gene: 10. The CDR3 runs 20 residues. CDR1 and CDR2 (germline): MNHEY, SMNVEV (reference sequence).

CDR3 loop: CATKTGTTNQPQHF. The CDR3 region has the DNA TGTGCCACCAAGACCGGGACCACGAATCAGCCCCAGCATTTT. V and J are TRBV6-1 and TRBJ1-5; D possibly corresponds to TRBD1 (5 bases). The germline CDR1 and CDR2 sequences are MNHNS and SASEGT. Trimming removed 10 bases from V and 4 bases from J, with 17 bases in between. CDR3 length: 14 residues.

This chain uses TRBV28 with TRBJ1-1; 10 bases map to TRBD1. CDR1 and CDR2 (germline): MDHEN, SYDVKM. This CDR3 region has 11 residues. After removal of 7 bases from V and 13 bases from J, the junction contained 6 bases not matched to a gene. In DNA, the CDR3 is TGTGCCAGCATGAGGGGGACAGGGGTTTTCTTT. Translating gives CASMRGTGVFF.

This clone was observed a few times. The rearrangement links TRBV28 to TRBJ1-2; D gene unclear. The V end lost 8 bases, the J end lost 4 bases, and 8 bases lay between the germline ends. In germline, CDR1 is MDHEN, CDR2 SYDVKM. There are 11 residues in the CDR3. CDR3 in amino acids: CASLEIYGYTF. CDR3 nucleotides: TGTGCCAGCCTTGAGATCTATGGCTACACCTTC.

The chain has TRBV6-1 and TRBJ2-7; D remains unclear. CDR1 and CDR2 (germline): MNHNS, SASEGT. The CDR3 totals 15 residues. The germline V and J ends were trimmed by 3 bases and 0 bases, with 12 bases remaining between them. The DNA for the CDR3 is TGTGCCAGCAGTGATCGAGACGCAGACTCCTACGAGCAGTACTTC. It translates to CASSDRDADSYEQYF.

The chain links TRBV27 to TRBJ1-1; tentatively, D is TRBD1 (5 bases). The CDR3 is 11 amino acids. Trimming took off 5 bases at V and 5 bases at J, with 6 bases between the two ends. Germline V gene data show CDR1 as MNHEY and CDR2 as SMNVEV (reference sequence). CDR3 nucleotides: TGTGCCAGCAGTCGGACAACTGAAGCTTTCTTT. Its translation is CASSRTTEAFF.

This chain joins TRBV27 and TRBJ1-5; the match to TRBD1 covers 7 bases. Losses at the gene ends were 6 bases for V and 1 base for J; bases not matched to a gene: 6. The CDR3 extends over 15 amino acids. Looked up from germline, CDR1 is MNHEY and CDR2 is SMNVEV (reference sequence). The DNA of the CDR3 is TGTGCCAGCAGATTGACAGGGAGGAGCAATCAGCCCCAGCATTTT. It encodes CASRLTGRSNQPQHF.

The rearrangement uses TRBV18 and TRBJ1-5; TRBD1 is a possible D gene (5 bases). The germline gives CDR1 KGHSH, CDR2 LQKENI. The CDR3 consists of 14 residues. The V and J ends lost 4 bases and 6 bases respectively, with 13 bases between them. The DNA for the CDR3 is TGTGCCAGCTCACTCGGGGGGGAGAGTCAGCCCCAGCATTTT. The encoded protein is CASSLGGESQPQHF.